This is a list of T cell receptor beta chains from one sample in a study of T cell clonotyping in hematopoietic cell transplantation. The table came from immunoSEQ multiplex PCR; TCRdb's copy has only in-frame clones and leaves some out. This sample carries about 50,000 clones, approximately 84% of them seen once, and the ten largest clones take just under 6%. This specimen consisted of peripheral blood mononuclear cells, obtained before stem cell transplant. All receptors come from a man aged 60 to 69 with biphenotypic leukemia. Some clones in this sample may be carry-over from other donors' samples. The CDR3 runs from the conserved cysteine through the conserved F or W. A D gene is named only where the DNA matches it firmly. Only part of the rows carry a size: once, few, many, or a class if the clone is expanded.

CDR3 protein: CASSLGWASKYSNQPQHF
CDR3 DNA: TGTGCCAGCAGTTTGGGGTGGGCGAGTAAATATAGCAATCAGCCCCAGCATTTT
D gene: NA
J gene: TRBJ1-5
clone size: NA
V gene: TRBV28

CDR3 protein: CASSSEGQYNEQFF
CDR3 DNA: TGTGCCAGCAGTTCGGAAGGACAATACAATGAGCAGTTCTTC
D gene: NA
J gene: TRBJ2-1
clone size: few
V gene: TRBV28

CDR3 protein: CASSPGQGDEQYF
CDR3 DNA: TGTGCCAGCAGTCCGGGACAGGGGGACGAGCAGTACTTC
D gene: TRBD1
J gene: TRBJ2-7
clone size: NA
V gene: TRBV27

CDR3 protein: CASSELAGFDTQYF
CDR3 DNA: TGTGCCAGCAGTGAACTAGCGGGATTCGATACGCAGTATTTT
D gene: TRBD2
J gene: TRBJ2-3
clone size: NA
V gene: TRBV2

CDR3 protein: CASNEFGQPQHF
CDR3 DNA: TGTGCCAGCAATGAGTTCGGACAGCCCCAGCATTTT
D gene: NA
J gene: TRBJ1-5
clone size: NA
V gene: TRBV28

CDR3 protein: CASSFLRQGGTGELFF
CDR3 DNA: TGTGCCAGCAGCTTCCTTCGCCAGGGTGGCACCGGGGAGCTGTTTTTT
D gene: NA
J gene: TRBJ2-2
clone size: NA
V gene: TRBV5-4

CDR3 protein: CASSSLGTPYFYEQYF
CDR3 DNA: TGTGCCAGCAGTTCCTTGGGGACCCCCTACTTCTACGAGCAGTACTTC
D gene: NA
J gene: TRBJ2-7
clone size: NA
V gene: TRBV28

CDR3 protein: CASSHYGANTEAFF
CDR3 DNA: TGTGCCAGCAGTCATTACGGGGCGAACACTGAAGCTTTCTTT
D gene: NA
J gene: TRBJ1-1
clone size: NA
V gene: TRBV28

CDR3 protein: CAWSVSGYTGELFF
CDR3 DNA: TGTGCCTGGAGTGTATCAGGGTACACCGGGGAGCTGTTTTTT
D gene: NA
J gene: TRBJ2-2
clone size: NA
V gene: TRBV30

CDR3 protein: CASSLSREPYNEQFF
CDR3 DNA: TGTGCCAGCAGTTTATCGCGGGAGCCATACAATGAGCAGTTCTTC
D gene: TRBD2
J gene: TRBJ2-1
clone size: NA
V gene: TRBV27

CDR3 protein: CASRQSGGDTQYF
CDR3 DNA: TGTGCCAGCAGGCAAAGTGGGGGAGATACGCAGTATTTT
D gene: NA
J gene: TRBJ2-3
clone size: NA
V gene: TRBV7-2

CDR3 protein: CASSSVGPQEQYF
CDR3 DNA: TGTGCCAGCAGCTCCGTAGGACCCCAGGAGCAGTACTTC
D gene: NA
J gene: TRBJ2-7
clone size: NA
V gene: TRBV7-9

CDR3 protein: CASSLQEEQFF
CDR3 DNA: TGCGCCAGCAGCTTGCAGGAGGAGCAGTTCTTC
D gene: NA
J gene: TRBJ2-1
clone size: few
V gene: TRBV5-1

CDR3 protein: CASSSYPEAFF
CDR3 DNA: TGTGCCAGCAGTTCATACCCCGAAGCTTTCTTT
D gene: NA
J gene: TRBJ1-1
clone size: once
V gene: TRBV28

CDR3 protein: CASRPGLAGGSEQYF
CDR3 DNA: TGCGCCAGCAGACCTGGACTAGCGGGTGGGAGCGAGCAGTACTTC
D gene: TRBD2
J gene: TRBJ2-7
clone size: NA
V gene: TRBV5-1

CDR3 protein: CASRKKETQYF
CDR3 DNA: TGTGCCAGCAGAAAGAAAGAGACCCAGTACTTC
D gene: NA
J gene: TRBJ2-5
clone size: NA
V gene: TRBV4-2

CDR3 protein: CASSLVSAINTEAFF
CDR3 DNA: TGTGCCAGCAGCTTGGTCTCAGCCATCAACACTGAAGCTTTCTTT
D gene: NA
J gene: TRBJ1-1
clone size: NA
V gene: TRBV5-6

CDR3 protein: CACNTGRAQETQYF
CDR3 DNA: TGTGCCTGTAACACCGGAAGAGCACAAGAGACCCAGTACTTC
D gene: NA
J gene: TRBJ2-5
clone size: NA
V gene: TRBV30

CDR3 protein: CASSIDSSDTQYF
CDR3 DNA: TGTGCCAGTAGTATCGACTCTTCGGATACGCAGTATTTT
D gene: NA
J gene: TRBJ2-3
clone size: NA
V gene: TRBV19

CDR3 protein: CASSLTDPSSYEQYF
CDR3 DNA: TGTGCCAGCAGCTTGACAGACCCCAGCTCCTACGAGCAGTACTTC
D gene: NA
J gene: TRBJ2-7
clone size: NA
V gene: TRBV5-8

CDR3 protein: CASSKPGAGRENQPQHF
CDR3 DNA: TGTGCCAGTAGTAAGCCTGGGGCCGGGAGGGAAAATCAGCCCCAGCATTTT
D gene: NA
J gene: TRBJ1-5
clone size: NA
V gene: TRBV19

CDR3 protein: CASSGQYNEQFF
CDR3 DNA: TGTGCCAGCAGTGGGCAGTATAATGAGCAGTTCTTC
D gene: NA
J gene: TRBJ2-1
clone size: NA
V gene: TRBV2

CDR3 protein: CAWSADWSTSTDTQYF
CDR3 DNA: TGTGCCTGGAGTGCGGACTGGAGTACTAGCACAGATACGCAGTATTTT
D gene: NA
J gene: TRBJ2-3
clone size: NA
V gene: TRBV30

CDR3 protein: CASSLRLGELFF
CDR3 DNA: TGTGCCAGCAGCTTAAGATTAGGGGAGCTGTTTTTT
D gene: NA
J gene: TRBJ2-2
clone size: NA
V gene: TRBV7-6

CDR3 protein: CASSLGFRAMEAFF
CDR3 DNA: TGTGCCAGCAGCTTGGGTTTTCGGGCCATGGAAGCTTTCTTT
D gene: NA
J gene: TRBJ1-1
clone size: NA
V gene: TRBV5-4

CDR3 protein: CASSLLFVARDGSYEQYF
CDR3 DNA: TGTGCCAGCAGCTTACTATTCGTGGCCCGAGACGGCTCCTACGAGCAGTACTTC
D gene: NA
J gene: TRBJ2-7
clone size: NA
V gene: TRBV7-8

CDR3 protein: CASSAGLNTEAFF
CDR3 DNA: TGTGCCAGCAGCGCAGGGTTGAACACTGAAGCTTTCTTT
D gene: NA
J gene: TRBJ1-1
clone size: NA
V gene: TRBV7-2

CDR3 protein: CASSRGSGAYEQYF
CDR3 DNA: TGTGCCAGCAGCCGGGGATCAGGGGCCTACGAGCAGTACTTC
D gene: NA
J gene: TRBJ2-7
clone size: NA
V gene: TRBV7-9

CDR3 protein: CASSVTGGSPQHF
CDR3 DNA: TGTGCCAGCAGTGTGACAGGGGGCTCGCCCCAGCATTTT
D gene: TRBD1
J gene: TRBJ1-5
clone size: NA
V gene: TRBV6-5

CDR3 protein: CAAEGGDGIQYF
CDR3 DNA: TGTGCCGCGGAGGGGGGGGACGGCATTCAGTACTTC
D gene: NA
J gene: TRBJ2-4
clone size: NA
V gene: TRBV30

CDR3 protein: CAWSQGRTTYEQYF
CDR3 DNA: TGTGCCTGGAGTCAGGGTCGTACAACCTACGAGCAGTACTTC
D gene: NA
J gene: TRBJ2-7
clone size: NA
V gene: TRBV30

CDR3 protein: CASSGWDGAMNTEAFF
CDR3 DNA: TGTGCCAGCAGTGGGTGGGACGGGGCAATGAACACTGAAGCTTTCTTT
D gene: NA
J gene: TRBJ1-1
clone size: NA
V gene: TRBV27

CDR3 protein: CASSLGGGANTEAFF
CDR3 DNA: TGTGCCAGCAGCTTAGGCGGAGGGGCAAACACTGAAGCTTTCTTT
D gene: NA
J gene: TRBJ1-1
clone size: NA
V gene: TRBV11-3

CDR3 protein: CASSLRDDPFYEQYF
CDR3 DNA: TGTGCTAGCAGCTTGCGGGACGATCCTTTCTACGAGCAGTACTTC
D gene: NA
J gene: TRBJ2-7
clone size: NA
V gene: TRBV7-7

CDR3 protein: CASSLRSERETQYF
CDR3 DNA: TGCGCCAGCAGCTTACGTAGTGAGAGGGAGACCCAGTACTTC
D gene: NA
J gene: TRBJ2-5
clone size: once
V gene: TRBV5-1

CDR3 protein: CASSRQGDEQYF
CDR3 DNA: TGTGCCAGCAGTAGACAGGGGGACGAGCAGTACTTC
D gene: TRBD1
J gene: TRBJ2-7
clone size: NA
V gene: TRBV6-5

CDR3 protein: CASSREPGQGYGYTF
CDR3 DNA: TGTGCCAGCAGCAGAGAACCGGGACAGGGCTATGGCTACACCTTC
D gene: TRBD1
J gene: TRBJ1-2
clone size: NA
V gene: TRBV27

CDR3 protein: CASRQEAGVFHEQYF
CDR3 DNA: TGTGCCAGCAGGCAAGAGGCGGGAGTCTTCCACGAGCAGTACTTC
D gene: TRBD2
J gene: TRBJ2-7
clone size: NA
V gene: TRBV2

CDR3 protein: CASSLRGSGSYNEQFF
CDR3 DNA: TGTGCCAGTAGCCTGCGGGGTAGCGGGAGCTATAATGAGCAGTTCTTC
D gene: TRBD2
J gene: TRBJ2-1
clone size: NA
V gene: TRBV19

CDR3 protein: CASSSRTDSYEQYF
CDR3 DNA: TGTGCCAGCAGTTCCCGGACAGACTCCTACGAGCAGTACTTC
D gene: NA
J gene: TRBJ2-7
clone size: once
V gene: TRBV6-5

CDR3 protein: CASSLGGLYYEQYF
CDR3 DNA: TGTGCCAGCAGCCTGGGGGGGCTCTACTACGAGCAGTACTTC
D gene: NA
J gene: TRBJ2-7
clone size: NA
V gene: TRBV7-8

CDR3 protein: CRGGGTEAFF
CDR3 DNA: TGCAGGGGAGGGGGCACTGAAGCTTTCTTT
D gene: NA
J gene: TRBJ1-1
clone size: NA
V gene: TRBV20-1